The 15 T cell receptor beta chains in this list originate from one sample, sequenced in a study of lung T cells in sarcoidosis with Löfgren's syndrome. TCRdb re-called the reads through MiXCR, storing one row per CDR3 protein. The table records some 18,000 distinct CDR3 sequences, roughly 22% of them present only once. The sample was CD4+ T cells from PBMCs. The receptors derive from a human donor with sarcoidosis (Löfgren's syndrome or another form), or a control subject (not recorded which).

Concerning this clonotype: The junction differs from germline at one of its ends, possibly a read error. The chain couples TRBV7-2 to TRBJ2-1; D remains ambiguous. The CDR3 covers 13 residues. Germline CDR1 and CDR2: SGHTA and FQGNSA. In nucleotides, the CDR3 is TGCGCCGGCAGCTACGACACCTACAATGAGCAGTTCTTC. Translation: CAGSYDTYNEQFF.

This clonotype was counted a single time. This may be a read error, as it is one base from a much larger clone. The genes are TRBV30 and TRBJ1-1, with D uncertain. This CDR3 contains 13 residues. Between the trimmed V and J ends, which lost 0 bases and 6 bases, there was a span of 11 bases. Per germline, CDR1 GTSNPN and CDR2 SVGIG (reference sequence). The CDR3: CAWSVPVGSEAFF. DNA for the CDR3: TGTGCCTGGAGTGTACCAGTGGGGTCTGAAGCTTTCTTT. Using reference TRBV30 and TRBJ1-1 for the parts outside the CDR3, the full variable domain is SQTIHQWPATLVQPVGSPLSLECTVEGTSNPNLYWYRQAAGRGLQLLFYSVGIGQISSEVPQNLSASRPQDRQFILSSKKLLLSDSGFYLCAWSVPVGSEAFFGQGTRLTVV.

This clonotype has a count of ten or more. This rearrangement joins TRBV5-4 to TRBJ2-3, with unresolved D. From germline, CDR1 is SGHNT and CDR2 YYREEE (reference sequence). V was trimmed by 2 bases and J by 6 bases, leaving 13 bases between them. The CDR3 spans 14 residues. In nucleotides, the CDR3 is TGTGCCAGCAGCTTTGGTTCCGGGCCGGATACGCAGTATTTT. It specifies CASSFGSGPDTQYF.

By share, this clonotype counts as medium-sized. Here the CDR3 reads CASRGMGVTRIFF. For the CDR3, the DNA is TGTGCCAGCAGGGGGATGGGGGTCACTAGGATTTTCTTT. The chain combines TRBV6-1 with TRBJ1-1; TRBD1 might be the D (5 bases). The germline V gene encodes CDR1 MNHNS and CDR2 SASEGT. V was clipped by 6 bases and J by 13 bases, with 21 bases between them. The CDR3 runs 13 residues.

Details on this clonotype: This could be a read error, since a much larger clone is one nucleotide away. The chain employs TRBV3-1 and TRBJ2-7, with D maybe TRBD2 (5 bases). With 4 bases removed from V and 2 bases from J, the gap between germline ends came to 15 bases. CDR1 is LGHDT, CDR2 YNNKEL, per germline (reference sequence). The CDR3 consists of 15 residues. This CDR3 reads CASSRSRTGAYEQYF. The CDR3 DNA sequence: TGTGCCAGCAGCCGGTCAAGGACTGGTGCCTACGAGCAGTACTTC.

A word on this clonotype: At one end, the junction sequence differs from germline, possibly due to a read error. CDR3 region: CASSQDRGRASGEELFF. The CDR3 coding sequence is TGCGCCAGCAGCCAAGATCGAGGCAGGGCGAGTGGTGAAGAACTGTTTTTT. J is TRBJ1-4 and V is TRBV4-1, with D maybe TRBD1 (5 bases). The germline CDR1 and CDR2 sequences are MGHRA and YSYEKL. The CDR3 extends over 17 amino acids.

This clonotype was seen at least ten times. The chain links TRBV19 to TRBJ2-1; no reliable D call. This CDR3 is built from 11 residues. Germline-derived CDR1 and CDR2 are LNHDA and SQIVND (reference sequence). V was shortened by 6 bases and J by 0 bases, with 0 bases between the two germline ends. CDR3 sequence (DNA): TGTGCCAGTAGCTCCTACAATGAGCAGTTCTTC. This encodes CASSSYNEQFF.

This clonotype is labeled medium-sized. The chain uses TRBV6-1 and TRBJ2-6, with D maybe TRBD2 (6 bases). CDR1 MNHNS and CDR2 SASEGT come from the germline V gene. V lost 6 bases and J 3 bases, leaving 12 bases between the germline ends. CDR3 size: 15 residues. CDR3 nucleotide sequence: TGTGCCAGCAGACCCACTAGCTTTGGGGCCAACGTCCTGACTTTC. This gives the protein CASRPTSFGANVLTF.

This clonotype was seen more than once but under ten times. The junction departs from germline at one end; a sequencing error may be responsible. The chain employs TRBV2 and TRBJ2-7, with 8 bases that match TRBD1. The CDR3 spans 13 residues. The germline V gene encodes CDR1 SNHLY and CDR2 FYNNEI. In nucleotides, the CDR3 is TGTGCCAGCAGTGTCCTCACAGGGGGAACCGCGGACTTC. As protein: CASSVLTGGTADF.

J is TRBJ2-3 and V is TRBV5-1, with 7 bases fitting TRBD2. The germline V gene encodes CDR1 SGHRS and CDR2 YFSETQ. J gave up 0 bases and V 0 bases, and 4 bases lay outside the gene matches. The length of the CDR3 is 16 residues. CDR3: CASSLAPAGSTDTQYF. CDR3 bases: TGCGCCAGCAGCTTGGCCCCAGCGGGGAGCACAGATACGCAGTATTTT.

Note on this clonotype: This may stem from a read error, because a much larger clone lies one nucleotide away. The chain recombines TRBV2 with TRBJ1-5; 7 bases are a match to TRBD1. The trim removed 5 bases at V and 4 bases at J, leaving 8 bases unmatched. This CDR3 contains 15 residues. Germline V CDR1 and CDR2: SNHLY, FYNNEI. In DNA form, the CDR3 reads TGTGCCAGCAGTCTCGGTCAGGGGGTTAATCAGCCCCAGCATTTT. This gives the protein CASSLGQGVNQPQHF.

Turning to this clonotype: A much larger clone lies one base from this, so it may be a read error. This chain joins TRBV7-2 and TRBJ2-5; D call uncertain. Germline loops: CDR1 SGHTA, CDR2 FQGNSA. There are 14 residues in the CDR3. CDR3: CASSLRTDQEAQYF. CDR3 sequence (DNA): TGTGCCAGCAGCTTAAGGACGGACCAAGAGGCCCAGTACTTC. Together with reference TRBV7-2 and TRBJ2-5, the CDR3 gives the full variable domain: GAGVSQSPSNKVTEKGKDVELRCDPISGHTALYWYRQSLGQGLEFLIYFQGNSAPDKSGLPSDRFSAERTGGSVSTLTIQRTQQEDSAVYLCASSLRTDQEAQYFGPGTRLLVL.

As to this clonotype: Being one base from a much bigger clone, this may be a read error. V and J are TRBV28 and TRBJ2-7, with TRBD1 identical over 9 bases. V lost 6 bases, J lost 2 bases, and 5 bases stayed unmatched. Germline CDR1 reads MDHEN; CDR2 reads SYDVKM. The CDR3 contains 14 residues. CDR3 sequence reads: CASSPQGAPYEQYF. The DNA of the CDR3 is TGTGCCAGCAGCCCACAGGGGGCTCCCTACGAGCAGTACTTC.

This chain connects TRBV2 to TRBJ2-1; 8 bases line up with TRBD2. Germline CDR1 and CDR2: SNHLY and FYNNEI. The J segment lost 5 bases and the V segment lost 6 bases, leaving 9 bases of the junction unmatched. The CDR3 consists of 15 residues. CDR3 region: CASSVVAGTHNEQFF. CDR3 DNA: TGTGCCAGCAGCGTGGTAGCGGGAACCCACAATGAGCAGTTCTTC. Complete variable domain (other parts from reference TRBV2 and TRBJ2-1): EPEVTQTPSHQVTQMGQEVILRCVPISNHLYFYWYRQILGQKVEFLVSFYNNEISEKSEIFDDQFSVERPDGSNFTLKIRSTKLEDSAMYFCASSVVAGTHNEQFFGPGTRLTVL.

This clonotype was seen repeatedly, ten times or more. The chain has TRBV5-4 and TRBJ2-3, with 9 positions matching TRBD2. Germline CDR1 reads SGHNT; CDR2 reads YYREEE (reference sequence). V was clipped by 4 bases and J by 0 bases; unmatched bases: 6. The CDR3 loop spans 16 amino acids. For the CDR3, the DNA is TGTGCCAGCAGCCCTCAGCGGGGGGCTAGCACAGATACGCAGTATTTT. Translated, it gives CASSPQRGASTDTQYF.